These T cell receptor beta chains were read from a single sample in a study of T cells in Graves' hyperthyroidism and ophthalmopathy. TCRdb re-analysed the multiplex PCR reads in MiXCR, keeping a single row per CDR3 protein. In the table there are about 560,000 distinct CDR3 sequences, 14% of which are singletons. The source material was blood. The receptors stem from a middle-aged woman with Graves' hyperthyroidism. CDR3s include the opening cysteine and the closing phenylalanine or tryptophan. A D gene is named only where the DNA matches it firmly. Clone size, where shown, is once, few, many, or a class for clones that have expanded.

CDR3 DNA	CDR3 protein	CDR3 length	V gene	J gene	clone size	D gene
TGCAGTGCTAGAGATCTAGCGGGAGAGAACGACAATGAGCAGTTCTTC	CSARDLAGENDNEQFF	16	TRBV20-1	TRBJ2-1	-	TRBD2
TGTGCCAGCAGCCCAAGTAGCGGGAAACAGCAGCAGTTCTTC	CASSPSSGKQQQFF	14	TRBV7-3	TRBJ2-1	many	TRBD2
TGTGCCAGCAGTTACTCGGGACCAGATACGCAGTATTTT	CASSYSGPDTQYF	13	TRBV6-6	TRBJ2-3	-	-
TGCAGTGCCAGCAGGGACAGGGGGAGCACTGAAGCTTTCTTT	CSASRDRGSTEAFF	14	TRBV20-1	TRBJ1-1	-	TRBD1
TGTGCCAGCAGTGAGGGGCTCAGAGAAAAACTGTTTTTT	CASSEGLREKLFF	13	TRBV6-1	TRBJ1-4	few	-
TGTGCCTGGAGTCGAGACAGATTGTACGAGCAGTACTTC	CAWSRDRLYEQYF	13	TRBV30	TRBJ2-7	many	-
TGTGCCAGTAGTATAGGAGGGACACACACCGGGGAGCTGTTTTTT	CASSIGGTHTGELFF	15	TRBV19	TRBJ2-2	-	-
TGTGCCAGCAGCGGGGACAGGGTCGATGAGCAGTTCTTC	CASSGDRVDEQFF	13	TRBV5-5	TRBJ2-1	many	TRBD1
TGTGCCAGCAGTGAACAAGGGGGCGCGTGGAATGAGCAGTTCTTC	CASSEQGGAWNEQFF	15	TRBV2	TRBJ2-1	-	TRBD1
TGCGCCACGAGCGGTGGCGAGAACACTGAAGCTTTCTTT	CATSGGENTEAFF	13	TRBV5-1	TRBJ1-1	many	-
TGTGCCAGCAGTGGGGATCCAGGGGACACCTTC	CASSGDPGDTF	11	TRBV2	TRBJ1-2	few	-
TGTGCCAGCAGCTTAGAGGAAACAGGGGCAACTAATGAAAAACTGTTTTTT	CASSLEETGATNEKLFF	17	TRBV7-9	TRBJ1-4	few	TRBD1
TGTGCCAGCAGCTTGGTGGGGAGCAGGGGCACCTACAATGAGCAGTTCTTC	CASSLVGSRGTYNEQFF	17	TRBV5-8	TRBJ2-1	-	-
TGTGCCAGCACTTACCTCTCGGGACTCACGAACACCGGGGAGCTGTTTTTT	CASTYLSGLTNTGELFF	17	TRBV2	TRBJ2-2	-	-
TGTGCCAGCAGTGGTACGGCGGAACCTGAAGCTTTCTTT	CASSGTAEPEAFF	13	TRBV2	TRBJ1-1	many	-
TGTGCCAGCAGCAGGACTCCGGATAATGAGCAGTTCTTC	CASSRTPDNEQFF	13	TRBV6-4	TRBJ2-1	-	-
TGTGCCTGGAGGAATAGAGACAGGAAACTCACTGAAGCTTTCTTT	CAWRNRDRKLTEAFF	15	TRBV30	TRBJ1-1	-	-
TGTGCCAGCAGCTTTACGGGAGGGGCGACAGATACGCAGTATTTT	CASSFTGGATDTQYF	15	TRBV7-3	TRBJ2-3	many	TRBD2
TGCAGTGCTAGTCCCCCAGAGTACCAAGAGACCCAGTACTTC	CSASPPEYQETQYF	14	TRBV20-1	TRBJ2-5	many	-
TGTGCCAGCGGTGTAGATACGCAGTATTTT	CASGVDTQYF	10	TRBV7-9	TRBJ2-3	-	-
TGTGCCAGCAGCTTAGACGGGCTATCGTTCGAGCAGTACTTC	CASSLDGLSFEQYF	14	TRBV11-2	TRBJ2-7	many	-
TGTGCCAGCAGACTCGGGACTAGCGGCTACAATGAGCAGTTCTTC	CASRLGTSGYNEQFF	15	TRBV27	TRBJ2-1	-	TRBD2